The 10 T cell receptor beta chains below come from one sample, sequenced in a study of T cell responses to AZD1222 COVID-19 vaccine (dated by TCRdb to about 2021). The time point tag for this specimen amounts to: about 28 days (+/-7) after the second vaccine dose. This specimen's treatment or condition label, interpreted: meningococcal conjugate vaccine given as trial control. Preparation of the library involved the immunoSEQ multiplex PCR assay. Imported from immuneACCESS, the table was reduced by TCRdb to in-frame sequences with V and J called. These copies leave out some clones; in studies compared against another copy, an unresolved V gene accounts for under half, and the cause of the remainder is not known. The sample table shows under 150,000 clones, and 65% to 90% are seen once. Jointly, the top ten make up around 8% of the sample. The sample was peripheral blood, taken 28 days after the second dose of the MenACWY control vaccine. These receptors originate from an adult who received the MenACWY meningococcal vaccine as a control.

This clone has just a few counts. The rearrangement joins TRBV19 to TRBJ1-2; no reliable D call. V was cut by 5 bases and J by 7 bases, with 11 bases left in between. Germline V gene lookup returns CDR1 LNHDA and CDR2 SQIVND (reference sequence). This CDR3 is 12 amino acids long. The CDR3 nucleotides read TGTGCCAGTAGTTTGGCAGTTGGTGGCTACACCTTC. This gives the protein CASSLAVGGYTF.

Ten or more counts support this clone. The chain has TRBV25-1 and TRBJ2-5; D might be TRBD1 (5 bases). CDR1 is MGHDK, CDR2 SYGVNS, per germline. Trimming stripped 1 base from V and 2 bases from J, with 8 bases between. The CDR3 is 14 residues long. The CDR3 DNA sequence: TGTGCCAGCAGTGAATTCAAGGGGCAAGAGACCCAGTACTTC. This sequence encodes CASSEFKGQETQYF.

The rearrangement links TRBV12-3 or TRBV12-4 to TRBJ1-6; no clear D gene. The CDR3 spans 12 residues. Trimming cost V 3 bases and J 7 bases, with 4 bases left between them. For the CDR3, the DNA is TGTGCCAGCAGTTTCCTGAATTCACCCCTCCACTTT. Translation: CASSFLNSPLHF.

This clone was seen once. The chain combines TRBV28 with TRBJ1-1, with a weak D call TRBD1 (5 bases). Germline loops: CDR1 MDHEN, CDR2 SYDVKM. CDR3 length: 15 residues. Trimming shortened V by 3 bases and J by 10 bases, and 21 bases separated the two germline ends. CDR3 DNA sequence: TGTGCCAGCAGTTTTTCAAAGGGGATCCCACGGGGAGCTTTCTTT. Translation gives CASSFSKGIPRGAFF.

The chain couples TRBV10-3 to TRBJ2-7, with 7 bases that match TRBD1. The CDR3 consists of 12 residues. Germline V gene lookup returns CDR1 ENHRY and CDR2 SYGVKD. The V segment lost 8 bases and the J segment 2 bases; nucleotides outside the gene matches: 3. The CDR3 region has the DNA TGTGCCATCCGGGACAGTGCCTACGAGCAGTACTTC. Translation: CAIRDSAYEQYF.

The genes are TRBV27 and TRBJ1-1, with a possible D match to TRBD1 (5 bases). Deletions cut 9 bases from V and 0 bases from J, with 11 bases between. In germline, CDR1 is MNHEY, CDR2 SMNVEV (reference sequence). This CDR3 has 13 residues. The CDR3 DNA reads as TGTGCCAGTAGACAGACCATGAACACTGAAGCTTTCTTT. As protein: CASRQTMNTEAFF.

The chain uses TRBV7-2 and TRBJ1-4, with TRBD1 as a possible D gene (5 bases). Trimming left V 2 bases short and J 5 bases short, with 9 bases between. The CDR3 has 14 amino acids. Germline lookup yields CDR1 SGHTA and CDR2 FQGNSA. This CDR3 reads CASSLMGENEKLFF. The CDR3 DNA follows: TGTGCCAGCAGCTTAATGGGGGAAAATGAAAAACTGTTTTTT.

V gene TRBV18 combines with J gene TRBJ1-6; 7 nucleotides line up with TRBD1. J gave up 6 bases and V 2 bases, and 10 bases lay outside the gene matches. Germline V CDR1 and CDR2: KGHSH, LQKENI. The CDR3 consists of 17 residues. Here the CDR3 reads CASSPMEWAGGNSPLHF. The CDR3 coding sequence is TGTGCCAGCTCACCAATGGAGTGGGCAGGGGGTAATTCACCCCTCCACTTT.

This clone appeared a few times. The chain carries TRBV7-9 and TRBJ1-6, with 11 bases identical to TRBD1. V lost 5 bases to trimming and J lost 9 bases; unmatched junction nucleotides: 6. The germline gives CDR1 SEHNR, CDR2 FQNEAQ (reference sequence). There are 15 residues in the CDR3. CDR3 protein: CASSERTGGGSPLHF. CDR3 coding DNA: TGTGCCAGCAGCGAACGGACAGGGGGCGGTTCACCCCTCCACTTT.

The chain is built from TRBV19 and TRBJ2-6; either TRBD1 or TRBD2 may fit D (6 bases each). CDR1 is LNHDA, CDR2 SQIVND, per germline (reference sequence). The CDR3 contains 19 residues. With 1 base removed from V and 0 bases from J, the gap between germline ends came to 16 bases. The CDR3 loop is CASSIGVWGAASGANVLTF. CDR3 nucleotides: TGTGCCAGTAGTATAGGGGTTTGGGGGGCTGCCTCTGGGGCCAACGTCCTGACTTTC.